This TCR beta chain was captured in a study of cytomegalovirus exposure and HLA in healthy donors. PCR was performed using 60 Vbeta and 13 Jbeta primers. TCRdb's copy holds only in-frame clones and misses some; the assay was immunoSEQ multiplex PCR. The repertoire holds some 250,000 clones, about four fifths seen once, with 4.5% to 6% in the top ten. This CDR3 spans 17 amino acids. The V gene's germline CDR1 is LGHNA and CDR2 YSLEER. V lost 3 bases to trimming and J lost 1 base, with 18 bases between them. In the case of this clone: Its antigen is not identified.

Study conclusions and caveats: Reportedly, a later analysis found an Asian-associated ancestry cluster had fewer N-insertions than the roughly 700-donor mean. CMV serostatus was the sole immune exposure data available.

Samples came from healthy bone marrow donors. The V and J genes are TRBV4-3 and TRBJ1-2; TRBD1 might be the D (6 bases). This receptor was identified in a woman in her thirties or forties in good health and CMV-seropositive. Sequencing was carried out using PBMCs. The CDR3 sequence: CASSQGYSLDSNYGYTF. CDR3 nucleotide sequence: TGCGCCAGCAGCCAGGGCTACAGTCTGGACAGTAACTATGGCTACACCTTC.